Sequencing of this T cell receptor (beta chain) was carried out in a study of blood T cell repertoires in COVID-19. Study as a whole: COVID-19 samples collected from the United States, Italy and Spain covered acute and convalescent phases. T cells, B-cell-depleted T cells, or PBMCs provided the cDNA or gDNA that served as material.

CDR1 and CDR2 (germline): MNHNS, SASEGT. J gave up 1 base and V 1 base, and 1 base lay outside the gene matches. The CDR3 totals 15 residues. As handled by the study authors: Reference gene primer amplification yielded estimated nucleated cell counts. TCRdb keeps only in-frame clones here, not all; method: immunoSEQ multiplex PCR. V, J and clone size are those of that table, while D and trimming were read from the DNA. The repertoire holds 350,000 to 400,000 clones, with about 90% as singletons. The source of this sequence is a woman aged 25 to 39 with COVID-19, enrolled during active disease. Specimen: peripheral blood. The chain recombines TRBV6-1 with TRBJ2-7; TRBD1 aligns across 10 bases. The CDR3 region is CASSEGGQGSYEQYF. In DNA form, the CDR3 reads TGTGCCAGCAGTGAAGGGGGACAGGGGTCCTACGAGCAGTACTTC.